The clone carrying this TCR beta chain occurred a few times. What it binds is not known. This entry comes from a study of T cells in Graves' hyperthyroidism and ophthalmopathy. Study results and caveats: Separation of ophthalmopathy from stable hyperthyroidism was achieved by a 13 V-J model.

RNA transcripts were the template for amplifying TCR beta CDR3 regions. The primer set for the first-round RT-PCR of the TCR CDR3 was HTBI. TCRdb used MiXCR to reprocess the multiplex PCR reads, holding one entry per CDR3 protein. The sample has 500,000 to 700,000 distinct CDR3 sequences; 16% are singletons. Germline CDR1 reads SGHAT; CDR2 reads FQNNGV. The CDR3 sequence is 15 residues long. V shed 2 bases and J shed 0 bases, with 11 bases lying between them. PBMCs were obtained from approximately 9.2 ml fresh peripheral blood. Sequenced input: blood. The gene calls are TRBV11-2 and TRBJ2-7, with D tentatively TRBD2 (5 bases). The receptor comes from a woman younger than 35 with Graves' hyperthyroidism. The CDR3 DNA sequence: TGTGCCAGCAGCTTATCGGGGTCCATCTCCTACGAGCAGTACTTC. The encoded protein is CASSLSGSISYEQYF.